The 26 T cell receptor beta chains listed next were all sequenced from one sample in a study of blood T cell repertoires in COVID-19. Sequencing was performed with immunoSEQ multiplex PCR; in TCRdb, only in-frame clones are kept and a portion is missing. The repertoire holds about 62,000 clones, with more than 85% as singletons. Source material: peripheral blood. These receptors were taken from a man aged 70 or older with acute or convalescent COVID-19.

J is TRBJ2-7 and V is TRBV5-1, with 7 bases matching TRBD1. The junction had 4 bases not matched to a gene; V was cut back by 2 bases and J by 5 bases. Germline lookup yields CDR1 SGHRS and CDR2 YFSETQ. This CDR3 has 13 residues. This CDR3 reads CASSFPGGDEQYF. CDR3 DNA sequence: TGCGCCAGCAGCTTTCCAGGGGGAGACGAGCAGTACTTC.

This rearrangement joins TRBV3-1 (or the pseudogene TRBV3-2) to TRBJ1-1; possibly TRBD1 for D (5 bases). The V and J ends lost 1 base and 4 bases respectively, with 13 bases between them. The CDR3 has 15 amino acids. Germline CDR1 and CDR2: LGHDT and YNNKEL (reference sequence). CDR3 amino acids: CASSQGSAGITEAFF. The CDR3 DNA sequence: TGTGCCAGCAGCCAAGGATCAGCAGGGATCACTGAAGCTTTCTTT.

The rearrangement joins TRBV6-2 or TRBV6-3 to TRBJ1-2; TRBD1 agrees at 7 bases. Unmatched junction bases numbered 11, after V lost 6 bases and J lost 7 bases. Germline V gene sequence: CDR1 MNHEY, CDR2 SVGEGT. The CDR3 covers 14 residues. CDR3 loop: CASRPTGASSGYTF. CDR3 in DNA: TGTGCCAGCAGACCTACAGGGGCTAGTTCTGGCTACACCTTC.

This chain links TRBV29-1 with TRBJ1-2; D not certain. CDR1 is SQVTM and CDR2 is ANQGSEA in the germline V gene. Trimming shortened V by 5 bases and J by 2 bases, and 9 bases separated the two germline ends. The CDR3 sequence is 12 residues long. CDR3 DNA sequence: TGCAGCGTTCACAGCGGAAACTATGGCTACACCTTC. Its protein product is CSVHSGNYGYTF.

This clone was picked up one time. The chain links TRBV6-5 to TRBJ1-2; D is ambiguous. V lost 0 bases, J lost 8 bases, and 7 bases lay in between. Germline CDR1 MNHEY, CDR2 SVGAGI. This CDR3 has 12 residues. The CDR3 DNA is TGTGCCAGCAGTTACTCGCGTATAGGCTACACCTTC. Translated, it gives CASSYSRIGYTF.

The rearrangement joins TRBV6-5 to TRBJ1-2, with a possible D match to TRBD1 (6 bases). Germline lookup yields CDR1 MNHEY and CDR2 SVGAGI. The V and J ends lost 6 bases and 3 bases respectively, with 11 bases between them. CDR3 length equals 13 residues. The chain's CDR3 is CASRQTGDYGYTF. In DNA, the CDR3 is TGTGCCAGCAGACAGACAGGTGACTATGGCTACACCTTC.

CDR3 sequence: CASEYGQGTFEAFF. Written as DNA, the CDR3 is TGCGCCAGCGAGTACGGACAGGGGACTTTTGAAGCTTTCTTT. V and J are TRBV5-1 and TRBJ1-1; 9 nucleotides align to TRBD1. J lost 7 bases, V lost 7 bases, and 11 bases had no gene match. CDR1 and CDR2 from the germline V gene are SGHRS and YFSETQ. The CDR3 spans 14 residues.

CDR3 sequence (DNA): TGTGCCATCAGTGTAGGGGTGCTGAACACTGAAGCTTTCTTT. This encodes CAISVGVLNTEAFF. This sequence joins TRBV10-3 and TRBJ1-1, with D perhaps matching TRBD1 (5 bases). CDR1 ENHRY and CDR2 SYGVKD come from the germline V gene. The V and J ends lost 4 bases and 0 bases respectively, with 9 bases between them. CDR3 size: 14 residues.

The chain has TRBV29-1 and TRBJ1-1; D unresolved. Germline V gene sequence: CDR1 SQVTM, CDR2 ANQGSEA. The V end was cut by 2 bases, the J end by 5 bases, with 12 bases between. The CDR3 totals 13 residues. The CDR3 DNA reads as TGCAGCGTTGAAATCCGTCTAGGTACTGAAGCTTTCTTT. The encoded protein is CSVEIRLGTEAFF.

This rearrangement joins TRBV27 to TRBJ2-3, with 10 bases lining up with TRBD2. With V trimmed by 1 base and J by 5 bases, 6 bases remained unmatched. Germline assignment: CDR1 MNHEY and CDR2 SMNVEV (reference sequence). The CDR3 is 16 amino acids. CDR3 protein: CASSLLAGGGGDTQYF. The DNA for the CDR3 is TGTGCCAGCAGTTTATTAGCGGGGGGAGGCGGAGATACGCAGTATTTT.

The rearrangement uses TRBV13 and TRBJ1-3; D unclear. Germline V gene data show CDR1 as PRHDT and CDR2 as FYEKMQ (reference sequence). Trimming removed 6 bases from V and 0 bases from J, with 15 bases in between. The CDR3 sequence is 16 residues long. CDR3: CASSRAVTGSGNTIYF. The CDR3 DNA reads as TGTGCCAGCAGTCGAGCCGTTACCGGCTCTGGAAACACCATATATTTT.

The chain couples TRBV6-5 to TRBJ1-5; 11 bases align to TRBD1. Germline V gene data show CDR1 as MNHEY and CDR2 as SVGAGI. V lost 6 bases and J lost 7; bases outside the gene matches: 5. The length of the CDR3 is 14 residues. CDR3 sequence reads: CASREGTGGQPQHF. The CDR3 DNA reads TGTGCCAGCAGAGAGGGGACAGGGGGACAGCCCCAGCATTTT.

V and J are TRBV28 and TRBJ2-7; 13 bases map to TRBD2. Germline CDR1 is MDHEN and CDR2 is SYDVKM. CDR3 length equals 14 residues. V trimming: 10 bases; J trimming: 6 bases; junction bases outside the gene matches: 9. The CDR3 nucleotides are TGTGCCATCGGGACTAGCGGGAAATCCATCGAGCAGTACTTC. The encoded protein is CAIGTSGKSIEQYF.

This clone was seen only once. The chain uses TRBV27 and TRBJ2-7; 9 bases align to TRBD1. CDR3 length equals 14 residues. Looked up from germline, CDR1 is MNHEY and CDR2 is SMNVEV (reference sequence). The J segment lost 2 bases and the V segment lost 7 bases, leaving 6 bases of the junction unmatched. The DNA for the CDR3 is TGTGCCAGCAAAGCCGGGACAGGGACCTACGAGCAGTACTTC. Translating gives CASKAGTGTYEQYF.

The chain joins TRBV9 to TRBJ2-4; D perhaps matches TRBD1 (6 bases). Trimming took off 4 bases at V and 2 bases at J, with 19 bases between the two ends. Per the germline V gene, CDR1 is SGDLS and CDR2 is YYNGEE. The CDR3 consists of 17 residues. CDR3 sequence: CASSPPAQGKSKNIQYF. CDR3 bases: TGTGCCAGCAGCCCCCCGGCACAGGGTAAATCCAAAAACATTCAGTACTTC. The full variable domain, rest sourced from reference TRBV9 and TRBJ2-4, is DSGVTQTPKHLITATGQRVTLRCSPRSGDLSVYWYQQSLDQGLQFLIQYYNGEERAKGNILERFSAQQFPDLHSELNLSSLELGDSALYFCASSPPAQGKSKNIQYFGAGTRLSVL.

The CDR3 protein is CASSPRQARYLYEQYF. CDR3 nucleotide sequence: TGTGCCAGTAGTCCCAGACAGGCCCGATACCTCTACGAGCAGTACTTC. The chain couples TRBV19 to TRBJ2-7; D is perhaps TRBD1 (6 bases). The CDR3 is made up of 16 amino acids. V was shortened by 5 bases and J by 3 bases, with 20 bases between the two germline ends. Looked up from germline, CDR1 is LNHDA and CDR2 is SQIVND (reference sequence).

The chain recombines TRBV27 with TRBJ2-2, with 7 positions matching TRBD2. Germline values: CDR1 MNHEY, CDR2 SMNVEV (reference sequence). The ends lost 2 bases at V and 0 bases at J; junction bases unmatched: 0. The CDR3 length is 15 residues. CDR3 protein: CASSLLAANTGELFF. CDR3 nucleotide sequence: TGTGCCAGCAGTTTACTAGCGGCGAACACCGGGGAGCTGTTTTTT.

This rearrangement joins TRBV11-2 to TRBJ2-3, with D hard to call. CDR1 is SGHAT, CDR2 FQNNGV, per germline. Deletions cut 5 bases from V and 6 bases from J, with 15 bases between. The CDR3 spans 14 residues. DNA of the CDR3: TGTGCCAGCAGCCCCATTACGGTGGGCGATACGCAGTATTTT. As protein: CASSPITVGDTQYF.

This clone was found a few times. The rearrangement links TRBV27 to TRBJ2-7, with 9 bases matching TRBD1. Germline V gene lookup returns CDR1 MNHEY and CDR2 SMNVEV (reference sequence). The CDR3 length is 12 residues. V was pared by 8 bases and J by 3 bases, with 2 bases of the junction left unmatched. CDR3: CASWDRDYEQYF. The CDR3 coding sequence is TGTGCCAGCTGGGACAGGGACTACGAGCAGTACTTC.

V and J are TRBV19 and TRBJ1-5; D may be TRBD1 (5 bases). Per the germline V gene, CDR1 is LNHDA and CDR2 is SQIVND (reference sequence). Trimming stripped 3 bases from V and 4 bases from J, with 13 bases between. The CDR3 runs to 15 residues. The CDR3 loop reads CASSIQAGRNQPQHF. CDR3 coding DNA: TGTGCCAGTAGTATTCAGGCAGGGCGGAATCAGCCCCAGCATTTT.

In its sample, this clone was seen a few times. V gene TRBV9 combines with J gene TRBJ2-5; 10 positions match TRBD2. The germline gives CDR1 SGDLS, CDR2 YYNGEE. With 4 bases clipped from V and 4 bases from J, the junction kept 7 bases outside the gene matches. This CDR3 has 15 residues. The CDR3 DNA is TGTGCCAGCAGCCCTGCTCTAGCGGGAGCAGAGACCCAGTACTTC. It codes for CASSPALAGAETQYF.

V and J are TRBV7-3 and TRBJ2-1, with 9 bases fitting TRBD2. The trim removed 4 bases at V and 1 base at J, leaving 5 bases unmatched. CDR1 SGHTA and CDR2 FQGTGA come from the germline V gene. The CDR3 is made up of 16 amino acids. The CDR3 DNA follows: TGTGCCAGCAGCTATAGCGGGAGTGTATCCTACAATGAGCAGTTCTTC. Translating gives CASSYSGSVSYNEQFF. Drawing the rest from reference TRBV7-3 and TRBJ2-1, the complete variable domain is GAGVSQTPSNKVTEKGKYVELRCDPISGHTALYWYRQSLGQGPEFLIYFQGTGAADDSGLPNDRFFAVRPEGSVSTLKIQRTERGDSAVYLCASSYSGSVSYNEQFFGPGTRLTVL.

This clone occurred a few times. V and J are TRBV6-1 and TRBJ2-5; possibly TRBD2 for D (5 bases). Germline V gene data show CDR1 as MNHNS and CDR2 as SASEGT. The CDR3 totals 13 residues. V gave up 3 bases and J gave up 7 bases, with 12 bases separating them. The CDR3 DNA sequence: TGTGCCAGCAGTGATACCGGGGTCGGGACCCAGTACTTC. Translated, it gives CASSDTGVGTQYF.

This clone was seen a few times. The chain carries TRBV3-1 (or the pseudogene TRBV3-2) and TRBJ2-3, with no clear D. The CDR3 consists of 11 residues. Trimming took 3 bases from V and 9 from J, leaving 7 bases between them. In germline, CDR1 is LGHDT, CDR2 YNNKEL (reference sequence). The chain's CDR3 is CASSQQYTQYF. The CDR3 DNA sequence: TGTGCCAGCAGCCAGCAGTACACGCAGTATTTT.

This clone has just a few counts. The gene calls are TRBV28 and TRBJ1-2; a possible D gene is TRBD1 (5 bases). V lost 5 bases and J lost 5, with 9 bases in between. Looked up from germline, CDR1 is MDHEN and CDR2 is SYDVKM. The CDR3 is made up of 12 amino acids. This chain's CDR3 is CASSPQGYGYTF. CDR3 DNA sequence: TGTGCCAGCAGTCCCCAGGGATATGGCTACACCTTC.

This chain uses TRBV27 with TRBJ1-5, with TRBD1 matching 9 bases. This CDR3 spans 14 amino acids. V shed 6 bases, J shed 4 bases, and the junction held 4 bases outside the gene matches. From germline, CDR1 is MNHEY and CDR2 SMNVEV (reference sequence). The CDR3 sequence: CASSRGTGNQPQHF. CDR3 in DNA: TGTGCCAGCAGCCGCGGGACAGGGAATCAGCCCCAGCATTTT.